This TCR beta chain is drawn from a study of blood T cell repertoires in COVID-19. Per the original data handling: Amplification of reference gene primers provided the estimated nucleated cell counts. Some clones are missing from TCRdb's copy, which holds only in-frame ones; the method was immunoSEQ multiplex PCR. V and J calls and clone size come straight from that table; D and trimming were deduced from the DNA. The data hold roughly 85,000 clones, with just over 85% observed a single time. The CDR3 spans 14 residues. J lost 8 bases, V lost 0 bases, and 6 bases had no gene match. From germline, CDR1 is SGHVS and CDR2 FQNEAQ.

Sequenced input: peripheral blood. This chain uses TRBV7-8 with TRBJ1-2; the match to TRBD1 covers 7 bases. This TCR derives from a middle-aged man with active or convalescent COVID-19. CDR3 residues: CASSLADRAKGYTF. CDR3 sequence (DNA): TGTGCCAGCAGCTTAGCCGACAGGGCGAAGGGCTACACCTTC.